The sequence of this T cell receptor beta chain was determined in a study of CD8 T cells in ankylosing spondylitis. The sample holds many counts of this clonotype. TCRdb reprocessed the 5' RACE reads via MiXCR and lists one record per CDR3 protein. The sample yields 100,000 to 150,000 distinct CDR3 sequences, approximately 9.7% seen once. This TCR came from a male donor with ankylosing spondylitis or in good health (not recorded which). Sequenced: blood, either unsorted or a sorted T cell fraction (not recorded which).

CDR3 nucleotides: TGCAGTGCTAGAGACAGTGACTCTGGAAACACCATATATTTT. Protein product: CSARDSDSGNTIYF. V and J are TRBV20-1 and TRBJ1-3; D ambiguous. The length of the CDR3 is 14 residues. Germline V CDR1 and CDR2: DFQATT, SNEGSKA (reference sequence). V dropped 0 bases and J dropped 0 bases, with 6 bases sitting between them.